These 26 T cell receptor beta chains were sequenced from one sample in a study of shared clonotypes between healthy human individuals. Produced via immunoSEQ multiplex PCR; TCRdb's table is partial and in-frame only. The sample holds around 700,000 clones, approximately 75% seen once. What was sequenced was memory CD4+ T cells sorted from blood. Subset: CD45RA-negative fraction. These receptors originate from a woman aged 30 to 39 in good health.

The chain couples TRBV7-2 to TRBJ2-7; 13 bases are shared with TRBD2. Germline V gene lookup returns CDR1 SGHTA and CDR2 FQGNSA. The CDR3 loop spans 15 amino acids. Trimming cost V 1 base and J 5 bases; bases outside gene matches: 2. Here the CDR3 reads CASSLGTSGSNEQYF. The CDR3 bases are TGTGCCAGCAGCTTAGGGACTAGCGGGAGCAACGAGCAGTACTTC.

V usage is TRBV7-8 and J usage is TRBJ2-5, with 7 bases fitting TRBD2. The CDR3 runs to 16 residues. With 8 bases clipped from V and 2 bases from J, the junction kept 14 bases outside the gene matches. Germline V gene lookup returns CDR1 SGHVS and CDR2 FQNEAQ. CDR3 bases: TGTGCCAGCCGACCGCGCGCTAGCGGCAAACAAGAGACCCAGTACTTC. Protein product: CASRPRASGKQETQYF.

The chain uses TRBV14 and TRBJ1-1; 9 bases are a match to TRBD1. With V trimmed by 8 bases and J by 4 bases, 11 bases remained unmatched. In germline, CDR1 is SGHDN, CDR2 FVKESK. This CDR3 has 15 residues. The CDR3 loop reads CASREQGARPTEAFF. CDR3 in DNA: TGTGCCAGCCGGGAACAGGGGGCGAGACCCACTGAAGCTTTCTTT.

V usage is TRBV6-1 and J usage is TRBJ1-5, with D possibly being TRBD1 (6 bases). Trimming pared 2 bases from V and 7 bases from J, leaving 15 bases between. CDR3 length: 15 residues. The germline gives CDR1 MNHNS, CDR2 SASEGT. CDR3 nucleotides: TGTGCCAGCAGTGAAATGGCAGGGGTAGGGCAGCCCCAGCATTTT. Its translation: CASSEMAGVGQPQHF.

J is TRBJ2-4 and V is TRBV7-9, with a tentative D call TRBD2 (5 bases). The CDR3 extends over 15 amino acids. Germline loops: CDR1 SEHNR, CDR2 FQNEAQ (reference sequence). V shed 1 base and J shed 5 bases, with 12 bases lying between them. This chain's CDR3 is CASSLGGRQENIQYF. The CDR3 nucleotides read TGTGCCAGCAGCTTAGGTGGGAGACAAGAAAACATTCAGTACTTC.

This rearrangement joins TRBV30 to TRBJ2-1; 14 bases fit TRBD2. CDR3 length: 16 amino acids. Germline-derived CDR1 and CDR2 are GTSNPN and SVGIG (reference sequence). J was trimmed by 4 bases and V by 3 bases; bases with no gene match: 5. CDR3 sequence (DNA): TGTGCCTGGAGGACTAGCGGGAGGGCCTTATACAATGAGCAGTTCTTC. It encodes CAWRTSGRALYNEQFF. The variable domain in full, completed from reference TRBV30 and TRBJ2-1, reads SQTIHQWPATLVQPVGSPLSLECTVEGTSNPNLYWYRQAAGRGLQLLFYSVGIGQISSEVPQNLSASRPQDRQFILSSKKLLLSDSGFYLCAWRTSGRALYNEQFFGPGTRLTVL.

The V call is TRBV5-1, the J call TRBJ2-7, with D possibly TRBD2 on 7 matching bases. Trimming cost V 0 bases and J 5 bases, with 15 bases left between them. CDR3 size: 15 residues. Germline CDR1 SGHRS, CDR2 YFSETQ. This CDR3 is CASSLVVSGGHEQYF. The CDR3, as DNA: TGCGCCAGCAGCTTGGTAGTCTCGGGGGGCCACGAGCAGTACTTC.

This clone was observed a handful of times. V usage is TRBV4-1 and J usage is TRBJ2-5; D remains ambiguous. The tail of the sequence fits TRBJ2-7 better, so the J call may be wrong. The CDR3 contains 14 residues. Germline V lookup: CDR1 MGHRA, CDR2 YSYEKL. For the CDR3, the DNA is TGCGCCAGCAGCCAAGCCGAGGCGTCCTACGAGCAGTACTTC. Its translation: CASSQAEASYEQYF.

V is TRBV5-4 and J is TRBJ1-4; D unresolved. Germline assignment: CDR1 SGHNT and CDR2 YYREEE (reference sequence). CDR3 length: 16 amino acids. Trimming stripped 4 bases from V and 0 bases from J, with 13 bases between. This CDR3 is CASSPDRNTTNEKLFF. The CDR3 DNA reads as TGTGCCAGCAGCCCGGACCGGAATACAACTAATGAAAAACTGTTTTTT.

This chain uses TRBV5-6 with TRBJ1-4, with D perhaps TRBD1 (6 bases). Trimming removed 3 bases from V and 8 bases from J, with 20 bases in between. This CDR3 comprises 16 residues. CDR1 SGHDT and CDR2 YYEEEE come from the germline V gene. For the CDR3, the DNA is TGTGCCAGCAGCTGGAGTCCGGGACAAGTATACGAAAAACTGTTTTTT. Its protein product is CASSWSPGQVYEKLFF.

DNA of the CDR3: TGTGCCAGCAGGGGATTGACTAGCTCCTACGAGCAGTACTTC. Protein: CASRGLTSSYEQYF. J is TRBJ2-7 and V is TRBV11-2, with D maybe TRBD2 (6 bases). Germline loops: CDR1 SGHAT, CDR2 FQNNGV. V lost 6 bases to trimming and J lost 0 bases, with 12 bases between them. CDR3 length: 14 amino acids. Drawing the rest from reference TRBV11-2 and TRBJ2-7, the complete variable domain is EAGVAQSPRYKIIEKRQSVAFWCNPISGHATLYWYQQILGQGPKLLIQFQNNGVVDDSQLPKDRFSAERLKGVDSTLKIQPAKLEDSAVYLCASRGLTSSYEQYFGPGTRLTVT.

V usage is TRBV19 and J usage is TRBJ1-5; D is ambiguous. V was shortened by 6 bases and J by 7 bases, with 19 bases between the two germline ends. The CDR3 covers 15 residues. Germline CDR1 is LNHDA and CDR2 is SQIVND (reference sequence). In DNA form, the CDR3 reads TGTGCCAGTAGCCCCTGGGCGATTCGCGGGCAGCCCCAGCATTTT. Translation gives CASSPWAIRGQPQHF.

Concerning this clone: At the DNA level, this CDR3 is encoded by other sequences in the same sample as well. The chain recombines TRBV28 with TRBJ2-3, with 9 bases aligning to TRBD2. The CDR3 consists of 15 residues. V was clipped by 2 bases and J by 4 bases; unmatched bases: 4. Per the germline V gene, CDR1 is MDHEN and CDR2 is SYDVKM. The CDR3 DNA reads TGTGCCAGCAGTTTAGGGGCGGGAGGGTCAGATACGCAGTATTTT. Amino acid sequence: CASSLGAGGSDTQYF.

The chain couples TRBV6-4 to TRBJ2-2; no reliable D call. This CDR3 spans 14 amino acids. The germline gives CDR1 MRHNA, CDR2 SNTAGT. Trimming left V 0 bases short and J 4 bases short, with 6 bases between. CDR3 region: CASSDSVSTGELFF. CDR3 sequence (DNA): TGTGCCAGCAGTGACTCTGTGTCCACCGGGGAGCTGTTTTTT.

The rearrangement links TRBV27 to TRBJ2-7, with D uncertain. The CDR3 extends over 14 amino acids. In germline, CDR1 is MNHEY, CDR2 SMNVEV (reference sequence). V was clipped by 8 bases and J by 1 base, with 15 bases between them. CDR3 sequence reads: CASRLVGGSYEQYF. The CDR3 coding sequence is TGTGCCAGCCGGCTGGTCGGCGGATCCTACGAGCAGTACTTC.

This clone was counted ten times or more. The chain is built from TRBV7-2 and TRBJ1-4; 7 nucleotides match TRBD1. The CDR3 totals 15 residues. The trim removed 4 bases at V and 6 bases at J, leaving 8 bases unmatched. Germline assignment: CDR1 SGHTA and CDR2 FQGNSA. DNA of the CDR3: TGTGCCAGCAGCTCGCAGCGGGACAGTTATGAAAAACTGTTTTTT. It specifies CASSSQRDSYEKLFF. Drawing the rest from reference TRBV7-2 and TRBJ1-4, the complete variable domain is GAGVSQSPSNKVTEKGKDVELRCDPISGHTALYWYRQSLGQGLEFLIYFQGNSAPDKSGLPSDRFSAERTGGSVSTLTIQRTQQEDSAVYLCASSSQRDSYEKLFFGSGTQLSVL.

In its sample, this clone was seen a few times. The J gene is TRBJ2-5, the V gene TRBV18; the D is unclear. From germline, CDR1 is KGHSH and CDR2 LQKENI. Trimming stripped 0 bases from V and 3 bases from J, with 5 bases between. CDR3 length equals 13 residues. CDR3 protein: CASSPPEKETQYF. The CDR3 nucleotides read TGTGCCAGCTCACCACCGGAAAAAGAGACCCAGTACTTC.

This clone was found once. The chain links TRBV5-1 to TRBJ2-7, with unresolved D. CDR1 is SGHRS, CDR2 YFSETQ, per germline. The CDR3 totals 13 residues. V was cut by 0 bases and J by 4 bases, with 8 bases left in between. CDR3 amino acids: CASSLVLGYEQYF. In DNA form, the CDR3 reads TGCGCCAGCAGCTTGGTTCTGGGATACGAGCAGTACTTC.

The chain joins TRBV9 to TRBJ2-5, with D uncertain. Germline V gene sequence: CDR1 SGDLS, CDR2 YYNGEE. With 0 bases removed from V and 5 bases from J, the gap between germline ends came to 8 bases. There are 13 residues in the CDR3. The CDR3 is CASSVALGETQYF. The CDR3, as DNA: TGTGCCAGCAGCGTAGCCCTCGGTGAGACCCAGTACTTC.

The chain recombines TRBV25-1 with TRBJ2-5; 9 bases align to TRBD1. The germline V gene has CDR1 MGHDK and CDR2 SYGVNS. Losses at the gene ends were 5 bases for V and 4 bases for J; bases not matched to a gene: 2. The CDR3 totals 13 residues. CDR3 bases: TGTGCCAGCAGTCGGGACAGGGCAGAGACCCAGTACTTC. Translating gives CASSRDRAETQYF.

The chain combines TRBV27 with TRBJ1-1; 7 positions match TRBD1. V gave up 2 bases and J gave up 4 bases; unmatched junction bases: 10. Per the germline V gene, CDR1 is MNHEY and CDR2 is SMNVEV (reference sequence). The CDR3 is made up of 16 amino acids. The CDR3: CASSLVTTGKATEAFF. The DNA of the CDR3 is TGTGCCAGCAGTTTAGTTACGACAGGGAAGGCCACTGAAGCTTTCTTT.

This CDR3 is CASSPDPARGYTF. The DNA for the CDR3 is TGCGCCAGCAGCCCTGACCCGGCGCGTGGCTACACCTTC. The V gene is TRBV5-1, the J gene TRBJ1-2; D is ambiguous. The ends were cut back, 4 bases at V and 7 bases at J, with 14 bases in the middle. Germline loops: CDR1 SGHRS, CDR2 YFSETQ. This CDR3 region has 13 residues.

Concerning this clone itself: Other DNA sequences in the sample encode the same CDR3. The chain employs TRBV19 and TRBJ2-2; 7 positions agree with TRBD2. CDR1 and CDR2 (germline): LNHDA, SQIVND (reference sequence). The CDR3 consists of 14 residues. Trimming at V came to 3 bases and at J to 4 bases, leaving 2 bases not matched to a gene. The CDR3, as DNA: TGTGCCAGTAGTATTTCGGGGGGCACCGGGGAGCTGTTTTTT. Translated, it gives CASSISGGTGELFF.

Comments on this clone: The same CDR3 arises from other DNA sequences in this sample as well. The chain carries TRBV7-9 and TRBJ2-1, with 13 bases lining up with TRBD2. This CDR3 region has 16 residues. Trimming at V came to 1 base and at J to 3 bases, leaving 0 bases not matched to a gene. CDR1 is SEHNR and CDR2 is FQNEAQ in the germline V gene (reference sequence). This chain's CDR3 is CASSLGLAGGYNEQFF. The CDR3 DNA follows: TGTGCCAGCAGCTTAGGACTAGCGGGAGGCTACAATGAGCAGTTCTTC. Complete variable domain (other parts from reference TRBV7-9 and TRBJ2-1): DTGVSQNPRHKITKRGQNVTFRCDPISEHNRLYWYRQTLGQGPEFLTYFQNEAQLEKSRLLSDRFSAERPKGSFSTLEIQRTEQGDSAMYLCASSLGLAGGYNEQFFGPGTRLTVL.

The rearrangement joins TRBV18 to TRBJ2-3; D is unclear. There are 13 residues in the CDR3. V lost 4 bases and J lost 5, with 10 bases in between. CDR1 and CDR2 from the germline V gene are KGHSH and LQKENI. The DNA for the CDR3 is TGTGCCAGCTCACAGGGTCTGGGAGATACGCAGTATTTT. As protein: CASSQGLGDTQYF.

V is TRBV9 and J is TRBJ2-7; D is possibly TRBD2 (6 bases). This CDR3 spans 16 amino acids. Germline values: CDR1 SGDLS, CDR2 YYNGEE. V was shortened by 6 bases and J by 5 bases, with 24 bases between the two germline ends. This chain's CDR3 is CASTGGPRVRLDEQYF. The CDR3 DNA is TGTGCCAGCACCGGGGGACCCCGTGTACGGTTGGACGAGCAGTACTTC.